This T cell receptor beta chain was documented in a study of T-cell reconstitution after alpha-beta-depleted transplantation in children. As it was prepared, the TCRbeta library received unique molecular identifiers. TCRdb passed the PCR reads through MiXCR, listing each CDR3 protein once. This table has around 400,000 distinct CDR3 sequences, around 20% appearing once. Germline lookup yields CDR1 LNHNV and CDR2 YYDKDF (reference sequence). The CDR3 is 14 amino acids. Trimming stripped 1 base from V and 1 base from J, with 4 bases between. The V gene is TRBV15, the J gene TRBJ2-2; D is ambiguous. This receptor was taken from a human donor who donated a stem cell graft to a child with acute myeloid leukemia. The sequenced sample was PBMCs from the stem cell graft donor, obtained from the stem cell graft. In DNA, the CDR3 is TGTGCCACCAGCAGAGCCCAGAACACCGGGGAGCTGTTTTTT. Amino acids: CATSRAQNTGELFF.